Listed below are T cell receptor beta chains from one sample, sequenced in a study of sequential checkpoint blockade in melanoma. Sequenced by immunoSEQ multiplex PCR; TCRdb stores in-frame clones only, minus some. The sample holds about 29,000 clones, about 80% seen once. Sequencing was performed on CD8+ T cells sorted from blood (inferred from file names), taken from a patient given nivolumab and ipilimumab in sequence. The receptors derive from a human donor with melanoma. Each CDR3 is given with its conserved first and last residue.

13,-,TRBV28,CASVGQDSYEQYF
13,TRBJ2-7,TRBV28,CASSSSGRVDWYF
15,TRBJ1-2,TRBV11-2,CASSLVQGSGYGYTF
16,-,TRBV4-1,CASSQDPQGASYEQYF
11,TRBJ2-7,TRBV25-1,CASSASYEQYF
14,TRBJ1-2,TRBV15,CATFSGDPGYGYTF
14,TRBJ2-7,TRBV28,CATYRGRPPSEQYF
16,TRBJ2-7,TRBV4-3,CASSQGTSGGSYEQYF
15,TRBJ2-3,TRBV7-6,CASSWSGAATDTQYF
13,TRBJ2-7,TRBV30,CAWTGGVAYEQYF
17,TRBJ2-7,TRBV28,CASSSPPDRGILREQYF
16,TRBJ1-4,TRBV19,CASSEGDYATNEKLFF
15,TRBJ2-2,TRBV6-5,CASSSGTGGSGELFF
15,TRBJ2-7,TRBV18,CASSQPRTGVREQYF
14,TRBJ2-7,TRBV7-9,CASSRDSLSYEQYF
16,TRBJ2-3,TRBV19,CASGERGGGIADTQYF
14,TRBJ1-5,TRBV2,CASREGARNQPQHF
17,TRBJ2-6,TRBV9,CASSKTGVVSGANVLTF
15,TRBJ1-2,TRBV19,CASSKRTEKNYGYTF
16,TRBJ2-1,TRBV4-1,CASRQGSGVGDNEQFF
15,TRBJ2-1,TRBV9,CASSVQGAKSNEQFF
18,TRBJ1-4,TRBV4-1,CASSQGSIWGTGVVKLFF
14,TRBJ2-1,TRBV27,CASSFQGLDNEQFF
12,TRBJ1-2,TRBV19,CASSTDRAGYTF
14,TRBJ2-2,TRBV5-5,CASSPDSAAGELFF
15,TRBJ2-3,TRBV6-5,CASSYERGGVDTQYF
14,TRBJ1-6,TRBV4-1,CASSQRVQNSPLHF
15,TRBJ2-7,TRBV7-9,CASSDGQSEPYEQYF
16,TRBJ2-3,TRBV28,CASVLGGAIITDTQYF
16,TRBJ2-7,TRBV28,CASGRGGSRLSYEQYF
18,TRBJ2-5,TRBV7-2,CASSLGLLGRGGWETQYF
15,TRBJ1-2,TRBV6-1,CASSEIGQGLYGYTF
12,TRBJ2-7,TRBV9,CASSPSSHEQYF
11,TRBJ2-7,TRBV7-9,CASSLVGAQYF
13,TRBJ2-7,TRBV4-2,CASSQSIAYEQYF
13,TRBJ1-1,TRBV29-1,CSLGGQGETEAFF
16,TRBJ2-1,TRBV4-1,CASSQPPQGSPHEQFF
15,TRBJ2-7,TRBV27,CASSLTGTGTYEQYF
16,TRBJ2-4,TRBV5-6,CASSLVSVVAKNIQYF
14,TRBJ1-1,TRBV28,CASSSLGARKEAFF
14,TRBJ2-7,TRBV7-9,CASSAVVRGYEQYF
16,TRBJ2-3,TRBV5-6,CASSLGQPLPIGTQYF